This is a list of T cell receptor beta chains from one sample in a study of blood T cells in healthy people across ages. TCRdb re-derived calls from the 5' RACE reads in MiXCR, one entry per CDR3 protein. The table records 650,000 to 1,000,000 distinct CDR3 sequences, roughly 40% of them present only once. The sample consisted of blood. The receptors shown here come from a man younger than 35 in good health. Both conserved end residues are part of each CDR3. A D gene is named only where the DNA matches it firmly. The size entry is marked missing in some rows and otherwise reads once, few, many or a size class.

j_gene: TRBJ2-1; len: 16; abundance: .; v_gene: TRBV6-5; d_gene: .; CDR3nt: TGTGCCAGCAGTTCCCCGCCAGGGAGGATGGGGAATGAGCAGTTCTTC; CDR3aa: CASSSPPGRMGNEQFF
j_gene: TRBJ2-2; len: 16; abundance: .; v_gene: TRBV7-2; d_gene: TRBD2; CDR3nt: TGTGCCAGCAGCCTTAGCGGGGGGACGAACACCGGGGAGCTGTTTTTT; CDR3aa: CASSLSGGTNTGELFF
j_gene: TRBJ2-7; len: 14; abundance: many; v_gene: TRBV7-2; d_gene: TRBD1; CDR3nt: TGTGCCAGCAGCTCGGACAGGGACTCCTACGAGCAGTACTTC; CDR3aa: CASSSDRDSYEQYF
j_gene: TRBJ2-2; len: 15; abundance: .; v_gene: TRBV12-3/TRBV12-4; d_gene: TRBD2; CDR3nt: TGTGCCAGCAGCCACGGGGGGGCTCGGACCGGGGAGCTGTTTTTT; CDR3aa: CASSHGGARTGELFF
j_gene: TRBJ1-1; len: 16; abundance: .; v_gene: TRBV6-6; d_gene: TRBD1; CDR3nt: TGTGCCAGCAGTTACTCGACCAGGGGGCTAAAGACTGAAGCTTTCTTT; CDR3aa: CASSYSTRGLKTEAFF
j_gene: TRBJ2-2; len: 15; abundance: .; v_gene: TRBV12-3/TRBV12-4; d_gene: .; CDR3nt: TGTGCCAGCAGACGTGACAGCGCGAACACCGGGGAGCTGTTTTTT; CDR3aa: CASRRDSANTGELFF
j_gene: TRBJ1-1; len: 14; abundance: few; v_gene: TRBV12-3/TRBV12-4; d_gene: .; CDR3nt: TGTGCCAGCAGCCGGGGGGCGGCGAACACTGAAGCTTTCTTT; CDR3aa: CASSRGAANTEAFF
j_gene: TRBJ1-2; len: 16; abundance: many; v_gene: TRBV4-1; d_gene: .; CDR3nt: TGCGCCAGCAGCCAAGAGTCCAGGCCCTTAAACTATGGCTACACCTTC; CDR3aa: CASSQESRPLNYGYTF
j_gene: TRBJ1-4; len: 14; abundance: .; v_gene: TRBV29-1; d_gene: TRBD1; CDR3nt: TGCAGCGTTGAATGGAGGGGGCCCGGTGAAAAACTGTTTTTT; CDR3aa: CSVEWRGPGEKLFF
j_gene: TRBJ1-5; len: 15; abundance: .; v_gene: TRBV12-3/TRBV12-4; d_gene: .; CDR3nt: TGTGCCAGCAAATCCGGGTGGGGCAGGGCGCAGCCCCAGCATTTT; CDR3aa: CASKSGWGRAQPQHF
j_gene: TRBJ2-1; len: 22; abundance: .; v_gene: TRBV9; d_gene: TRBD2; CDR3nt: TGTGCCAGCAGCTTCCCTTCGGGGCGGTACAGCGGGGGGACCAGCTCCTACAATGAGCAGTTCTTC; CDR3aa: CASSFPSGRYSGGTSSYNEQFF
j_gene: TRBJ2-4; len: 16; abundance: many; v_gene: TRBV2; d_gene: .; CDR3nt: TGTGCCAGCAGTGGAAAGAGCTATTTAGCCAAAAACATTCAGTACTTC; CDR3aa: CASSGKSYLAKNIQYF
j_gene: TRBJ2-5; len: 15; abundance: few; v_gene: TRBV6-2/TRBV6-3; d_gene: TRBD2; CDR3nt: TGTGCCAGCACCGGACTAGCGGGGGAGAGAAAGACCCAGTACTTC; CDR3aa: CASTGLAGERKTQYF
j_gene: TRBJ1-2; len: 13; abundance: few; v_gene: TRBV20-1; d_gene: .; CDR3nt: TGCAGTGCTAGCAGGTTGGGACCCTATGGCTACACCTTC; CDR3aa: CSASRLGPYGYTF
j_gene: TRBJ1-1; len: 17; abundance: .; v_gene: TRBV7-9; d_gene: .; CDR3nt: TGTGCCAGCAGCCCCTGGCAGGGCGGTTCTAGGAACACTGAAGCTTTCTTT; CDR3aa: CASSPWQGGSRNTEAFF
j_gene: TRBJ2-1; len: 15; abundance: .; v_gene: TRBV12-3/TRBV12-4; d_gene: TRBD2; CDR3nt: TGTGCCAGCATTTTCGCGGGGGGGCTAGGGAATGAGCAGTTCTTC; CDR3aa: CASIFAGGLGNEQFF
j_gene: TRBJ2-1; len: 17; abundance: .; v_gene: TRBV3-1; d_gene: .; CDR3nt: TGTGCCAGCAGCCCTAGAAGTTCAGGGCGCTCCTACAATGAGCGGTTCTTC; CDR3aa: CASSPRSSGRSYNERFF
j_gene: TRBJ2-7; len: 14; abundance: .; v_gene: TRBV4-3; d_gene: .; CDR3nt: TGCGCCAGCAGCCAAGTCCAGGGCCCCTACGAGCAGTACTTC; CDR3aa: CASSQVQGPYEQYF
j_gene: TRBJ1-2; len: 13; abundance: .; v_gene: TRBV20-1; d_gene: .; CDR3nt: TGCAGTGCTAGGGAACAGGGTTCCCATGGCTACACCTTC; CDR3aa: CSAREQGSHGYTF
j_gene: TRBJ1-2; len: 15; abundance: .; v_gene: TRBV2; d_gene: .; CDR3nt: TGTGCCAGCAATCGACAGCAAATGGGAGGGGATGGCTACACCTTC; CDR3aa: CASNRQQMGGDGYTF
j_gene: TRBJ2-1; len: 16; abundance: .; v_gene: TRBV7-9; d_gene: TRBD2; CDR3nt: TGTGCCAGCAGCTTAGCGACGGGACTACGCCACAATGAGCAGTTCTTC; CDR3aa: CASSLATGLRHNEQFF
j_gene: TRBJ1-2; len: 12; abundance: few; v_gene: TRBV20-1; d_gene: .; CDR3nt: TGCAGTGCTAGAGATCGAGTCTGGGGCTACACCTTC; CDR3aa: CSARDRVWGYTF